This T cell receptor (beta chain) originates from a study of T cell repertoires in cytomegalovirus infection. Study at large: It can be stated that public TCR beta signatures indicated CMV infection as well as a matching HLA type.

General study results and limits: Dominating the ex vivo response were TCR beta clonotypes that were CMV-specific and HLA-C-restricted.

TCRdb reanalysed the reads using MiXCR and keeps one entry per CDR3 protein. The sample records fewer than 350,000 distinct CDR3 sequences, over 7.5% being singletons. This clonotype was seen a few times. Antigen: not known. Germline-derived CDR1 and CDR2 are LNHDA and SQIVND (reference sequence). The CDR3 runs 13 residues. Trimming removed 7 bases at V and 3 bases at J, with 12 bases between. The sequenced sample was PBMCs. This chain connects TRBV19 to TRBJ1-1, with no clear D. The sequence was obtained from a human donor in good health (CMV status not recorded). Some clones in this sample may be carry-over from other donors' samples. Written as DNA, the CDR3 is TGTGCCAGTAACTCCGGAGGTTACACTGAAGCTTTCTTT. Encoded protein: CASNSGGYTEAFF.